This passage covers 32 T cell receptor beta chains from one sample sequenced in a study of T cell repertoires in cytomegalovirus infection. These receptors have no identified antigens. TCRdb re-called the reads with MiXCR, one entry per CDR3 protein. This table has about 500,000 distinct CDR3 sequences, 30% to 40% appearing once. The specimen was cultured PBMCs, collected from culture after CMV antigen stimulation. The receptors were gathered from a human donor in good health (CMV status not recorded). Some clones in this sample may be carry-over from other donors' samples.

CDR3 DNA: TGTGCCAGCGTCGATGGGGGAGAAGATACGCAGTATTTT. Encoded protein: CASVDGGEDTQYF. This chain links TRBV6-2 or TRBV6-3 with TRBJ2-3; D may be TRBD1 or TRBD2 (5 bases each). The CDR3 is 13 amino acids. Germline loops: CDR1 MNHEY, CDR2 SVGEGT. V lost 8 bases, J lost 5 bases, and 14 bases lay in between.

The rearrangement uses TRBV28 and TRBJ2-3, with TRBD1 matching over 8 bases. The CDR3 runs to 16 residues. The V and J ends lost 4 bases and 1 base, in that order; junction bases with no gene match: 7. The germline V gene encodes CDR1 MDHEN and CDR2 SYDVKM. The CDR3 bases are TGTGCCAGCAGTTCCTACAGGGGGTCAGGCACAGATACGCAGTATTTT. This codes for CASSSYRGSGTDTQYF.

The rearrangement links TRBV19 to TRBJ2-2; 8 nucleotides line up with TRBD2. CDR1 is LNHDA and CDR2 is SQIVND in the germline V gene (reference sequence). J was trimmed by 0 bases and V by 6 bases; bases with no gene match: 6. The CDR3 has 16 residues. CDR3 in DNA: TGTGCCAGTAGCGTCCTAGCGGGTACGAACACCGGGGAGCTGTTTTTT. This encodes CASSVLAGTNTGELFF.

V gene TRBV6-1 combines with J gene TRBJ1-1; possibly TRBD1 for D (6 bases). The germline CDR1 and CDR2 sequences are MNHNS and SASEGT. The CDR3 is 19 residues long. The germline V and J ends were trimmed by 4 bases and 1 base, with 25 bases remaining between them. The CDR3 is CASSAAYGRARGKNTEAFF. The CDR3 DNA reads as TGTGCCAGCAGTGCCGCCTACGGCAGGGCGAGGGGGAAGAACACTGAAGCTTTCTTT.

J is TRBJ1-1 and V is TRBV28; D gene ambiguous. The CDR3 totals 15 residues. V was shortened by 2 bases and J by 1 base, with 11 bases between the two germline ends. In germline, CDR1 is MDHEN, CDR2 SYDVKM. CDR3 nucleotides: TGTGCCAGCAGTTTAGGGATGGGGAAGAACACTGAAGCTTTCTTT. As protein: CASSLGMGKNTEAFF.

This rearrangement joins TRBV4-1 to TRBJ2-5; TRBD2 agrees at 8 bases. V shed 1 base, J shed 4 bases, and the junction held 8 bases outside the gene matches. This CDR3 contains 16 residues. Germline CDR1 reads MGHRA; CDR2 reads YSYEKL. CDR3 bases: TGCGCCAGCAGCCAAGTAAGAGCGGGAGTTCTAGAGACCCAGTACTTC. Translation: CASSQVRAGVLETQYF.

The chain combines TRBV4-1 with TRBJ2-5; 9 bases fit TRBD2. Germline values: CDR1 MGHRA, CDR2 YSYEKL. The CDR3 is 14 amino acids. V lost 4 bases, J lost 6 bases, and 6 bases stayed unmatched. DNA for the CDR3: TGCGCCAGCAGCCCTCTAGCGGGACTGCAGACCCAGTACTTC. Residues: CASSPLAGLQTQYF.

This clonotype was observed a handful of times. The rearrangement joins TRBV7-6 to TRBJ2-5; 9 nucleotides line up with TRBD2. The germline gives CDR1 SGHVS, CDR2 FNYEAQ. Losses at the gene ends were 10 bases for V and 5 bases for J; bases not matched to a gene: 11. The CDR3 runs 14 residues. The CDR3 reads CATSISGSAETQYF. The CDR3 coding sequence is TGTGCCACCTCAATTAGCGGGAGCGCGGAGACCCAGTACTTC.

V usage is TRBV19 and J usage is TRBJ2-7, with no clear D. CDR1 and CDR2 from the germline V gene are LNHDA and SQIVND (reference sequence). Trimming pared 5 bases from V and 7 bases from J, leaving 12 bases between. The CDR3 sequence is 12 residues long. The CDR3, as DNA: TGTGCCAGTAGTCATGACATCGGGGAGCAGTACTTC. Amino acid sequence: CASSHDIGEQYF. The full variable domain, in which reference TRBV19 and TRBJ2-7 provide the parts outside the CDR3, is DGGITQSPKYLFRKEGQNVTLSCEQNLNHDAMYWYRQDPGQGLRLIYYSQIVNDFQKGDIAEGYSVSREKKESFPLTVTSAQKNPTAFYLCASSHDIGEQYFGPGTRLTVT.

J is TRBJ1-1 and V is TRBV10-3; D gene unclear. The CDR3 totals 15 residues. The V and J ends lost 0 bases and 5 bases respectively, with 13 bases between them. Looked up from germline, CDR1 is ENHRY and CDR2 is SYGVKD. CDR3 bases: TGTGCCATCAGTGAGTCGGGGTCCGGGCGGACTGAAGCTTTCTTT. This codes for CAISESGSGRTEAFF.

This clonotype was counted a single time. One end of the junction is discordant with germline, which a read error may explain. The chain employs TRBV10-3 and TRBJ2-5, with 8 bases aligning to TRBD2. The CDR3 extends over 14 amino acids. Germline V gene sequence: CDR1 ENHRY, CDR2 SYGVKD. CDR3 loop: CAISDPGGGEIQYF. CDR3 DNA sequence: TGTGCCATCAGTGATCCGGGAGGGGGAGAGATCCAGTACTTC.

This clonotype was recorded a few times. The V and J genes are TRBV20-1 and TRBJ2-1; 12 positions agree with TRBD2. Germline assignment: CDR1 DFQATT and CDR2 SNEGSKA (reference sequence). With V trimmed by 2 bases and J by 6 bases, 8 bases remained unmatched. This CDR3 is built from 16 residues. The CDR3 spells CSARHGLAGTLNEQFF. DNA of the CDR3: TGCAGTGCTAGACACGGACTAGCGGGAACCCTCAATGAGCAGTTCTTC.

This clonotype was detected a few times. The V call is TRBV7-2, the J call TRBJ2-3; 9 nucleotides line up with TRBD2. The CDR3 runs 15 residues. J was trimmed by 2 bases and V by 5 bases; bases with no gene match: 5. Germline V gives CDR1 SGHTA, CDR2 FQGNSA. In DNA, the CDR3 is TGTGCCAGCAGCCAGACTAGCGGAGACACAGATACGCAGTATTTT. Protein product: CASSQTSGDTDTQYF. Based on the CDR3 plus reference TRBV7-2 and TRBJ2-3, the full variable domain is GAGVSQSPSNKVTEKGKDVELRCDPISGHTALYWYRQSLGQGLEFLIYFQGNSAPDKSGLPSDRFSAERTGGSVSTLTIQRTQQEDSAVYLCASSQTSGDTDTQYFGPGTRLTVL.

The V gene is TRBV24-1, the J gene TRBJ1-4; maybe TRBD1 (5 bases). Trimming cost V 6 bases and J 3 bases, with 13 bases left between them. This CDR3 is 15 amino acids long. Germline CDR1 KGHDR, CDR2 SFDVKD. CDR3 residues: CATSRGLGSNEKLFF. Written as DNA, the CDR3 is TGTGCCACCAGTCGGGGCCTGGGGTCTAATGAAAAACTGTTTTTT.

The chain has TRBV11-3 and TRBJ2-2; tentatively, D is TRBD2 (6 bases). Trimming took 0 bases from V and 1 from J, leaving 15 bases between them. Germline V gene lookup returns CDR1 SGHNT and CDR2 YENEEA. The CDR3 runs to 18 residues. The CDR3 nucleotides read TGTGCCAGCAGCTTAGACCAAATGGGGGACTGGAACACCGGGGAGCTGTTTTTT. Protein: CASSLDQMGDWNTGELFF.

CDR3 amino acids: CASSQYPGALDEQFF. The CDR3 nucleotides read TGTGCCAGCAGCCAATATCCTGGTGCTTTAGATGAGCAGTTCTTC. J is TRBJ2-1 and V is TRBV3-1; D is unclear. CDR1 is LGHDT and CDR2 is YNNKEL in the germline V gene (reference sequence). The V and J ends lost 2 bases and 8 bases respectively, with 16 bases between them. The CDR3 is 15 residues long.

This clonotype was detected ten times or more. This chain uses TRBV7-2 with TRBJ2-2, with D unresolved. This CDR3 contains 13 residues. Germline V gene lookup returns CDR1 SGHTA and CDR2 FQGNSA. The V end lost 5 bases, the J end lost 4 bases, and 8 bases lay between the germline ends. The CDR3 sequence: CASSDRATGELFF. The DNA for the CDR3 is TGTGCCAGCAGCGACCGGGCCACCGGGGAGCTGTTTTTT.

Details on this clonotype: The junction shows a germline mismatch at one end, possibly a read error. This sequence joins TRBV28 and TRBJ2-7, with D hard to call. Germline assignment: CDR1 MDHEN and CDR2 SYDVKM. The CDR3 sequence is 14 residues long. Written as DNA, the CDR3 is TGTGCCAGCAGTTCAGGCCACACCTCCTATGAGCAGTACTTC. It is translated as CASSSGHTSYEQYF. Full variable domain (remainder filled in from reference TRBV28 and TRBJ2-7): DVKVTQSSRYLVKRTGEKVFLECVQDMDHENMFWYRQDPGLGLRLIYFSYDVKMKEKGDIPEGYSVSREKKERFSLILESASTNQTSMYLCASSSGHTSYEQYFGPGTRLTVT.

This sequence joins TRBV7-9 and TRBJ2-1; D gene unclear. V was cut by 2 bases and J by 2 bases, with 10 bases left in between. The germline CDR1 and CDR2 sequences are SEHNR and FQNEAQ (reference sequence). The CDR3 has 15 residues. CDR3 sequence (DNA): TGTGCCAGCAGCTTACGGAACCGGGCCTACAATGAGCAGTTCTTC. This codes for CASSLRNRAYNEQFF.

The J gene is TRBJ2-5, the V gene TRBV19; TRBD2 aligns across 9 bases. With 4 bases clipped from V and 7 bases from J, the junction kept 10 bases outside the gene matches. Germline V gene data show CDR1 as LNHDA and CDR2 as SQIVND (reference sequence). The CDR3 has 15 residues. CDR3 nucleotide sequence: TGTGCCAGTAGTACAGGTAGCGGGAGCCTGGGGACCCAGTACTTC. Translated: CASSTGSGSLGTQYF.

The chain uses TRBV27 and TRBJ2-2, with 10 bases fitting TRBD2. Looked up from germline, CDR1 is MNHEY and CDR2 is SMNVEV (reference sequence). The CDR3 consists of 17 residues. V lost 5 bases to trimming and J lost 2 bases; unmatched junction nucleotides: 8. CDR3 loop: CASSPSGTSVNTGELFF. CDR3 coding DNA: TGTGCCAGCAGTCCTTCCGGGACTAGCGTCAACACCGGGGAGCTGTTTTTT.

This sequence joins TRBV9 and TRBJ2-1, with D uncertain. The CDR3 has 13 amino acids. The ends were cut back, 1 base at V and 5 bases at J, with 7 bases in the middle. CDR1 SGDLS and CDR2 YYNGEE come from the germline V gene. The CDR3 DNA sequence: TGTGCCAGCAGCGTAACCCCAGACAATGAGCAGTTCTTC. As protein: CASSVTPDNEQFF.

V gene TRBV6-2 or TRBV6-3 combines with J gene TRBJ1-6; maybe TRBD1 (5 bases). This CDR3 comprises 13 residues. V lost 5 bases and J lost 12, with 14 bases in between. Germline V gene data show CDR1 as MNHEY and CDR2 as SVGEGT. Here the CDR3 DNA reads TGTGCCAGCAGTGCCGGGGCCCAGGGACCCCTCCACTTT. It specifies CASSAGAQGPLHF.

In this sample, this clonotype turned up a few times. The chain joins TRBV10-3 to TRBJ2-2; D gene uncertain. Germline CDR1 is ENHRY and CDR2 is SYGVKD. Trimming removed 8 bases from V and 0 bases from J, with 10 bases in between. The CDR3 covers 14 residues. The chain's CDR3 is CAIGSSSNTGELFF. CDR3 coding DNA: TGTGCCATCGGATCGAGCTCGAACACCGGGGAGCTGTTTTTT.

This clonotype was seen repeatedly, ten times or more. The V and J genes are TRBV7-2 and TRBJ1-2; no firm D call. This CDR3 contains 16 residues. V lost 1 base, J lost 8 bases, and 20 bases lay in between. Germline-derived CDR1 and CDR2 are SGHTA and FQGNSA. CDR3 coding DNA: TGTGCCAGCAGCTTAGACAGTAGGCCCAGCCCTGGCGGCTACACCTTC. Translation: CASSLDSRPSPGGYTF.

This chain joins TRBV7-2 and TRBJ1-5, with D perhaps TRBD1 (5 bases). CDR1 and CDR2 from the germline V gene are SGHTA and FQGNSA. Trimming stripped 3 bases from V and 2 bases from J, with 17 bases between. CDR3 length: 17 residues. The CDR3 reads CASSFAPQGSGNQPQHF. CDR3 bases: TGTGCCAGCAGCTTCGCGCCCCAGGGTTCTGGCAATCAGCCCCAGCATTTT.

The rearrangement links TRBV20-1 to TRBJ2-7, with TRBD2 matching over 7 bases. The V gene's germline CDR1 is DFQATT and CDR2 SNEGSKA (reference sequence). The CDR3 is 12 amino acids. Germline trimming cut 8 bases from V and 3 bases from J; bases unmatched to any gene: 7. This CDR3 reads CSCQGGDYEQYF. The CDR3 DNA reads as TGCAGTTGCCAGGGAGGGGACTACGAGCAGTACTTC.

This clonotype occurred many times. This chain uses TRBV7-2 with TRBJ2-5; 7 bases are a match to TRBD2. V was pared by 4 bases and J by 2 bases, with 7 bases of the junction left unmatched. This CDR3 contains 15 residues. CDR1 is SGHTA and CDR2 is FQGNSA in the germline V gene. This chain's CDR3 is CASSSSRAGQETQYF. The DNA for the CDR3 is TGTGCCAGCAGCTCTAGCCGAGCGGGACAAGAGACCCAGTACTTC.

The chain has TRBV6-6 and TRBJ1-1, with D uncertain. This CDR3 contains 14 residues. V was cut by 4 bases and J by 5 bases, with 14 bases left in between. Germline assignment: CDR1 MNHNY and CDR2 SVGAGI (reference sequence). The CDR3 region is CASSSIPMGTEAFF. In nucleotides, the CDR3 is TGTGCCAGCAGTTCCATCCCCATGGGGACTGAAGCTTTCTTT.

The table lists this clonotype with many counts. The rearrangement joins TRBV7-8 to TRBJ2-1; TRBD2 matches at 7 bases. Germline V CDR1 and CDR2: SGHVS, FQNEAQ. V dropped 2 bases and J dropped 1; count of bases not matched to a gene: 5. The CDR3 runs to 16 residues. This CDR3 reads CASSLLGTTSYNEQFF. In DNA, the CDR3 is TGTGCCAGCAGCTTACTAGGGACTACATCCTACAATGAGCAGTTCTTC.

This rearrangement joins TRBV7-6 to TRBJ2-5; perhaps D is TRBD1 or TRBD2 (6 bases each). Trimming left V 5 bases short and J 5 bases short, with 15 bases between. The germline CDR1 and CDR2 sequences are SGHVS and FNYEAQ. This CDR3 has 14 amino acids. CDR3 in amino acids: CASSLWGAGETQYF. In nucleotides, the CDR3 is TGTGCCAGCAGCCTTTGGGGGGCCGGGGAGACCCAGTACTTC.

The chain is built from TRBV7-6 and TRBJ2-1, with TRBD2 identical over 7 bases. V lost 0 bases and J lost 12; bases outside the gene matches: 8. The germline gives CDR1 SGHVS, CDR2 FNYEAQ. This CDR3 comprises 14 residues. CDR3: CASSLALLGRVQFF. CDR3 DNA: TGTGCCAGCAGCTTAGCGCTATTGGGGAGGGTGCAGTTCTTC. Supplemented by reference TRBV7-6 and TRBJ2-1, the full variable domain reads GAGVSQSPRYKVTKRGQDVALRCDPISGHVSLYWYRQALGQGPEFLTYFNYEAQQDKSGLPNDRFSAERPEGSISTLTIQRTEQRDSAMYRCASSLALLGRVQFFGPGTRLTVL.